A selection of T cell receptor beta chains follows, all from one sample in a study of T cell responses to AZD1222 COVID-19 vaccine. TCRdb keeps only in-frame clones here, not all; method: immunoSEQ multiplex PCR. The sample yields over 150,000 clones, just over 90% seen once. The source material was peripheral blood, sampled on day 0 of AZD1222 vaccination. The receptors come from an adult in good health. Each CDR3 is given without its conserved first and last residue. D genes are given only for firm matches. Some rows have no size entry. The others give once, few or many, or a class for an expanded clone.

abundance: NA
v_gene: TRBV30
d_gene: NA
CDR3aa: AWSVESQSRGHTDTQY

abundance: NA
v_gene: TRBV24-1
d_gene: NA
CDR3aa: ATSDVRGAKYEQY

abundance: NA
v_gene: TRBV28
d_gene: NA
CDR3aa: ASSSPGRRDNQPQH

abundance: NA
v_gene: TRBV6-2/TRBV6-3
d_gene: NA
CDR3aa: ASSYSIGPSTEAF

abundance: NA
v_gene: TRBV27
d_gene: NA
CDR3aa: ASGFEGFTEAF

abundance: NA
v_gene: TRBV7-8
d_gene: NA
CDR3aa: ASSLANSEFYGYT

abundance: NA
v_gene: TRBV6-5
d_gene: NA
CDR3aa: ASSPPDRHNSPLH

abundance: NA
v_gene: TRBV5-1
d_gene: NA
CDR3aa: ASSLAGVGSNSPLH

abundance: NA
v_gene: TRBV6-5
d_gene: NA
CDR3aa: ASKGGTGPGNTIY

abundance: NA
v_gene: TRBV28
d_gene: NA
CDR3aa: ATHLTGLSNEKLF

abundance: once
v_gene: TRBV29-1
d_gene: TRBD1
CDR3aa: SVAGGGQPQH